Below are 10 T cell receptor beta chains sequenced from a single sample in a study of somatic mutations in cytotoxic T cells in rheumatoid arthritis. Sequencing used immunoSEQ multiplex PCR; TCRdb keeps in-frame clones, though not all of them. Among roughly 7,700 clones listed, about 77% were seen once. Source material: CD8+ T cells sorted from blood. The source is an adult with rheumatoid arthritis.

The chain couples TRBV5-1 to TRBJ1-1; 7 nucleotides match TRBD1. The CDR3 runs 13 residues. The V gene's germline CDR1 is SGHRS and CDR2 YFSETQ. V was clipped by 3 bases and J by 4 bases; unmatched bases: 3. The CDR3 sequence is CASSWHRGTEAFF. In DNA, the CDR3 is TGCGCCAGCAGCTGGCACAGGGGCACTGAAGCTTTCTTT.

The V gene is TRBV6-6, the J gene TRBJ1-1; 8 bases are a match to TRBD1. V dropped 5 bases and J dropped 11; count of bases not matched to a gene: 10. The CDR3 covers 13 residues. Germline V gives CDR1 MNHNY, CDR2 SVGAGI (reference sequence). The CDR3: CASSQTGADAAFF. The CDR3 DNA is TGTGCCAGCAGTCAGACAGGGGCCGATGCGGCTTTCTTT.

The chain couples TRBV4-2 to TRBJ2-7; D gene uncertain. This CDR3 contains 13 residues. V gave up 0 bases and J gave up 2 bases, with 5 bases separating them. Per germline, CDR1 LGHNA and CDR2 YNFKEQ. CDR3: CASSQEETYEQYF. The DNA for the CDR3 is TGTGCCAGCAGCCAAGAGGAGACCTACGAGCAGTACTTC.

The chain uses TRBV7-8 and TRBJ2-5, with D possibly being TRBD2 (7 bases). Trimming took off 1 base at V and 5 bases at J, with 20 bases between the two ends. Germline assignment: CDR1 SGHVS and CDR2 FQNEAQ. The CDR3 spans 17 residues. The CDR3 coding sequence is TGTGCCAGCAGCTTAGGGGCCGAGGGGGGGCCTGGGGAGACCCAGTACTTC. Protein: CASSLGAEGGPGETQYF.

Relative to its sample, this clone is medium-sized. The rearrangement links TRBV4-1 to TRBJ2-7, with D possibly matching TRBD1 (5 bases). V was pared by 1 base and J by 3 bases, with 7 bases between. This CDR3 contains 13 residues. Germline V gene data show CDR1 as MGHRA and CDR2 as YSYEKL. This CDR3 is CASSQAQGYEQYF. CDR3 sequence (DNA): TGCGCCAGCAGCCAAGCCCAGGGCTACGAGCAGTACTTC.

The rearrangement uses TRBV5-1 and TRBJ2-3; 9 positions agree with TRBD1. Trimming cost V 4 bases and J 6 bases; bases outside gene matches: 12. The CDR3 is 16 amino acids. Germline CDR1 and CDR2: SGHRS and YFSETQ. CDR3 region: CASSPKTGGLRDTQYF. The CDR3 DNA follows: TGCGCCAGCAGCCCCAAGACAGGGGGACTACGGGATACGCAGTATTTT.

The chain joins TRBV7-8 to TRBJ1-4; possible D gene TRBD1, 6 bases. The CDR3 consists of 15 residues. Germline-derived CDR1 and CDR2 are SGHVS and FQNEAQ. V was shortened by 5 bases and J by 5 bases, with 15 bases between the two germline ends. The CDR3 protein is CASSRHGQLNEKLFF. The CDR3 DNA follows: TGTGCCAGCAGCCGACACGGACAGCTAAATGAAAAACTGTTTTTT. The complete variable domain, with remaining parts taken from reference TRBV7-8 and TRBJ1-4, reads GAGVSQSPRYKVAKRGQDVALRCDPISGHVSLFWYQQALGQGPEFLTYFQNEAQLDKSGLPSDRFFAERPEGSVSTLKIQRTQQEDSAVYLCASSRHGQLNEKLFFGSGTQLSVL.

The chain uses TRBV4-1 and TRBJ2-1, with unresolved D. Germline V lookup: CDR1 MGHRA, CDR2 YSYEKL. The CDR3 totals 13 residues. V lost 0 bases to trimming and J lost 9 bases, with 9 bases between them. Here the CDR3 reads CASSQDPFTEQFF. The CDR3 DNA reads TGCGCCAGCAGCCAAGACCCATTTACTGAGCAGTTCTTC.

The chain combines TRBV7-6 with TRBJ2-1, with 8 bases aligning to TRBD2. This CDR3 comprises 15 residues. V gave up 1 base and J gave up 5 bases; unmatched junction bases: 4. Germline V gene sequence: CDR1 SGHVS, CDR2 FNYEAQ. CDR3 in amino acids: CASSLERGGNNEQFF. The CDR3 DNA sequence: TGTGCCAGCAGCTTAGAACGCGGGGGGAACAATGAGCAGTTCTTC. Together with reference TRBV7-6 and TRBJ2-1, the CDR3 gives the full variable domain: GAGVSQSPRYKVTKRGQDVALRCDPISGHVSLYWYRQALGQGPEFLTYFNYEAQQDKSGLPNDRFSAERPEGSISTLTIQRTEQRDSAMYRCASSLERGGNNEQFFGPGTRLTVL.

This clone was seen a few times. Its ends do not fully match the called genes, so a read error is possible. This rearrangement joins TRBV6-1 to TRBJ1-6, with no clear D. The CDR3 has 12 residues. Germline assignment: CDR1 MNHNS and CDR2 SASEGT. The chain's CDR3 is CASGEANSPLHF. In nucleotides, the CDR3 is TGTGCCAGCGGTGAAGCAAATTCACCCCTCCACTTT.